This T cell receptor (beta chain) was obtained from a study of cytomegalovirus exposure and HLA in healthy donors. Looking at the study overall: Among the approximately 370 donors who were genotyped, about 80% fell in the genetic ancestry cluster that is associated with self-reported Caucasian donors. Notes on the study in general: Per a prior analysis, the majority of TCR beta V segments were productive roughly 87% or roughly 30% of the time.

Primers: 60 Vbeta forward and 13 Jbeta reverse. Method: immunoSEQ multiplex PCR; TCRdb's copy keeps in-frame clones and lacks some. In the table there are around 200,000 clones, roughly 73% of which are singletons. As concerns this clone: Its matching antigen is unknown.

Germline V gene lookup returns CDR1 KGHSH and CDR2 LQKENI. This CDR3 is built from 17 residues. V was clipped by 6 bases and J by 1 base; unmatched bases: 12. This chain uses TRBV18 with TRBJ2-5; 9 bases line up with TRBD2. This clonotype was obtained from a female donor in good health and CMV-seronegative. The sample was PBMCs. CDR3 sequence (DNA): TGTGCCAGCTCTCCCAAGGTGACTAGCGGAATCCAAGAGACCCAGTACTTC. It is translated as CASSPKVTSGIQETQYF.